The following is a TCR beta chain sequence with its context. This sample stems from a study of blood T cells in healthy people across ages. CDR1 is SGHTA and CDR2 is FQGNSA in the germline V gene. CDR3 length equals 14 residues. J was trimmed by 2 bases and V by 4 bases; bases with no gene match: 3. The use of a sample-barcoded 5' primer and a J-beta primer mix characterized a second PCR of about 7 to 12 cycles. Each CDR3 protein is one row after TCRdb ran MiXCR on the 5' RACE reads. This table has some 1.7 million distinct CDR3 sequences, about 28% appearing once. The chain is built from TRBV7-2 and TRBJ2-7, with 9 bases identical to TRBD1. The TCR originated in a woman younger than 45 in good health. Sequenced: blood. The CDR3 bases are TGTGCCAGCAGCTCACAGGGGGCTACCTACGAGCAGTACTTC. Protein product: CASSSQGATYEQYF.